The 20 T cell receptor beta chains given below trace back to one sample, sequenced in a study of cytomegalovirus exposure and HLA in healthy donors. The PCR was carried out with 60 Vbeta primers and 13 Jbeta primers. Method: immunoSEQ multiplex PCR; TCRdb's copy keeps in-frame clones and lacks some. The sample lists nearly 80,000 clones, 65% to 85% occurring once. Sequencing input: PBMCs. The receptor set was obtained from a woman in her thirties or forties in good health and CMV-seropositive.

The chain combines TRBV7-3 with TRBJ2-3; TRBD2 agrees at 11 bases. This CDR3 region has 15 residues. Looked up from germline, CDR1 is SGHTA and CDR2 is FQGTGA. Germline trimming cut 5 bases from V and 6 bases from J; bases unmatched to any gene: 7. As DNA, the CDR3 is TGTGCCAGCAGCCCTAGCGGGGGGATCATGGATACGCAGTATTTT. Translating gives CASSPSGGIMDTQYF.

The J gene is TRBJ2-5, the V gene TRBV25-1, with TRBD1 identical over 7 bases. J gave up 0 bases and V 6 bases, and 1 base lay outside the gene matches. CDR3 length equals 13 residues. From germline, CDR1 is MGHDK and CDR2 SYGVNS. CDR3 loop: CASRGGYQETQYF. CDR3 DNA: TGTGCCAGCAGAGGGGGCTACCAAGAGACCCAGTACTTC.

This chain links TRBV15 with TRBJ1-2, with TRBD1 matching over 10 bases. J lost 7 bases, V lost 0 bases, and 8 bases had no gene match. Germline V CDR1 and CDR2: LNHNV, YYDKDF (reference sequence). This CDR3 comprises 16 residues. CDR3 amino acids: CATSRDRDRGYSGYTF. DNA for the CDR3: TGTGCCACCAGCAGAGACCGGGACAGGGGTTACTCTGGCTACACCTTC.

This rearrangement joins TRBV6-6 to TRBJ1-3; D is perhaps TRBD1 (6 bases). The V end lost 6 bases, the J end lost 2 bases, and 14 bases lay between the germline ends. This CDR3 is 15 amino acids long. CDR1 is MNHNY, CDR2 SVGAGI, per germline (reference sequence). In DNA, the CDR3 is TGTGCCAGCAGCCTAGGACAGAACACTGGAAACACCATATATTTT. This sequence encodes CASSLGQNTGNTIYF.

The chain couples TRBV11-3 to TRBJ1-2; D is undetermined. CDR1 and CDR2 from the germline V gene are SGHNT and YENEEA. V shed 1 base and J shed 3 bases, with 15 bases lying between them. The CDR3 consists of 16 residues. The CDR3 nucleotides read TGTGCCAGCAGCTTAGGCCGGGAGGATTTGGACTATGGCTACACCTTC. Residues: CASSLGREDLDYGYTF.

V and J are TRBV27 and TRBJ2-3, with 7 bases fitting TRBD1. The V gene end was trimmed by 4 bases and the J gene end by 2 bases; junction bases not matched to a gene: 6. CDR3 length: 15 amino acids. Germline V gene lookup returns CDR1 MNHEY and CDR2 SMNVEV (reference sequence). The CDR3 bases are TGTGCCAGCAGTTCGGCCGGGACAGTCACAGATACGCAGTATTTT. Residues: CASSSAGTVTDTQYF.

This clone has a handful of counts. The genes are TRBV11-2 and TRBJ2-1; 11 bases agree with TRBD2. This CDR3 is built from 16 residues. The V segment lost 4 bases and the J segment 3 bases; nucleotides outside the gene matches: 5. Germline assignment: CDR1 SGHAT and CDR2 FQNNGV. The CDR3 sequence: CASSSTSGTNYNEQFF. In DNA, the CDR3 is TGTGCCAGCAGCTCGACTAGCGGGACCAACTACAATGAGCAGTTCTTC.

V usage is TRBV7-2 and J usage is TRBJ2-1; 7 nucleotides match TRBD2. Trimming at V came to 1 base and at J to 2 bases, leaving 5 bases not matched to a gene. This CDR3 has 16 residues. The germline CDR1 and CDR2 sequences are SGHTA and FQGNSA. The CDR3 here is CASSLVAGLPYNEQFF. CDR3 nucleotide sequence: TGTGCCAGCAGCTTAGTTGCGGGACTACCCTACAATGAGCAGTTCTTC.

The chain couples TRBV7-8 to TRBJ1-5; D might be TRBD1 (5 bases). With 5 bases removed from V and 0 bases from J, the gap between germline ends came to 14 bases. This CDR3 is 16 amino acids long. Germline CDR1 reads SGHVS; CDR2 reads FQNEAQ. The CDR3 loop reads CASSISRGASNQPQHF. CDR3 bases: TGTGCCAGCAGCATTAGTAGGGGCGCTAGCAATCAGCCCCAGCATTTT.

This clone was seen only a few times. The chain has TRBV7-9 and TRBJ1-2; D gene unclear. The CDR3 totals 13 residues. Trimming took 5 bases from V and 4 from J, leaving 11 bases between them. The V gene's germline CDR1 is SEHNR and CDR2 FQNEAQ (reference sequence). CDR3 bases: TGTGCCAGCAGCCACAGAACGAGCTATGGCTACACCTTC. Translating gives CASSHRTSYGYTF.

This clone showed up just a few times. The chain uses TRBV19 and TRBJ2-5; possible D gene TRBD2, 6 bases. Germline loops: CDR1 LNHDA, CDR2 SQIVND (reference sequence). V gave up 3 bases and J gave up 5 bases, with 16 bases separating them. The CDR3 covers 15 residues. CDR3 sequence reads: CASSMSGLPRETQYF. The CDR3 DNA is TGTGCCAGTAGTATGTCGGGACTCCCCAGGGAGACCCAGTACTTC.

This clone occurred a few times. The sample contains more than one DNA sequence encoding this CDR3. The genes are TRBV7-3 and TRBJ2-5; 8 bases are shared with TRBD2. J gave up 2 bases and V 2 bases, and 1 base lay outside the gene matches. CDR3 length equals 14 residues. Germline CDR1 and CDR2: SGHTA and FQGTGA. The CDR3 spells CASSLAGGQETQYF. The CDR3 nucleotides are TGTGCCAGCAGCTTAGCGGGGGGACAAGAGACCCAGTACTTC.

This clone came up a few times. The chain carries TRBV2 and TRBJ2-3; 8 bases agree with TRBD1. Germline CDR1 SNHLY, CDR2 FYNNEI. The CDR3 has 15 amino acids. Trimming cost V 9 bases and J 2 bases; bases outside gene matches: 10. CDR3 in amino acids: CARTKTGESTDTQYF. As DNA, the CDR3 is TGTGCCAGGACTAAGACAGGGGAGTCCACAGATACGCAGTATTTT.

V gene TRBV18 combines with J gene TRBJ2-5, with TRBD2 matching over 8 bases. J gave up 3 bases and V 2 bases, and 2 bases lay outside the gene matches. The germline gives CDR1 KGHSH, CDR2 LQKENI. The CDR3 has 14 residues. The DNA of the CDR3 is TGTGCCAGCTCACCAAATAGCGGGAAAGAGACCCAGTACTTC. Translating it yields CASSPNSGKETQYF.

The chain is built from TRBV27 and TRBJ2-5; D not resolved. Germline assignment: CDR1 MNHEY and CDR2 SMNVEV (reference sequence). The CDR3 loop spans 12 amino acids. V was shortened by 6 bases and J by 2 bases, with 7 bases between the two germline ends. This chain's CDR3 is CASRGEQETQYF. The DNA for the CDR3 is TGTGCCAGCAGGGGCGAACAAGAGACCCAGTACTTC.

This CDR3 is CATAPGQGAYEQYF. CDR3 in DNA: TGTGCCACTGCACCGGGACAGGGAGCCTACGAGCAGTACTTC. The rearrangement links TRBV19 to TRBJ2-7; 9 bases map to TRBD1. Per germline, CDR1 LNHDA and CDR2 SQIVND (reference sequence). Trimming took 10 bases from V and 2 from J; bases not matched to a gene: 9. The CDR3 totals 14 residues.

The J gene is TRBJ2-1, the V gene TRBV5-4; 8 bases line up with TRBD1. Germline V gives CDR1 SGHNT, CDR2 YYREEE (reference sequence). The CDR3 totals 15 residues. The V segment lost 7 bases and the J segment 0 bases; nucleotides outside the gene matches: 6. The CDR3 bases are TGTGCCAGCGAAAGGACAGGGATCTCCTACAATGAGCAGTTCTTC. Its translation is CASERTGISYNEQFF.

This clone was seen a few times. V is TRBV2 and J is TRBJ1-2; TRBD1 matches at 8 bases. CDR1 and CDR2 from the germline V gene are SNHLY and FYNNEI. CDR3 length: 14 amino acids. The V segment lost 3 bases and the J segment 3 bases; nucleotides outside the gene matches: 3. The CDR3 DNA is TGTGCCAGCAGTGATGGGGACAGGTACTATGGCTACACCTTC. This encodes CASSDGDRYYGYTF.

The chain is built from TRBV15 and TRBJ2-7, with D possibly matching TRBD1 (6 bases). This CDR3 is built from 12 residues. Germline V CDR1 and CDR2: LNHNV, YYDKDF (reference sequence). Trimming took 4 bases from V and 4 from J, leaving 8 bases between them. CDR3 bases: TGTGCCACCAGCAACCAGGGGTACGAGCAGTACTTC. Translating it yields CATSNQGYEQYF. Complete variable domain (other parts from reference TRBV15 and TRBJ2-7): DAMVIQNPRYQVTQFGKPVTLSCSQTLNHNVMYWYQQKSSQAPKLLFHYYDKDFNNEADTPDNFQSRRPNTSFCFLDIRSPGLGDTAMYLCATSNQGYEQYFGPGTRLTVT.

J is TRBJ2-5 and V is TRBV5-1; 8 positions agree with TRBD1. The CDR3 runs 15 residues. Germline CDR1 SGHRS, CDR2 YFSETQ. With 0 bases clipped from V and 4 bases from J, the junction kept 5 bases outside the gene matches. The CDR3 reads CASSLVRDRTETQYF. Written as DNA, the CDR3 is TGCGCCAGCAGCTTGGTGCGGGACAGGACAGAGACCCAGTACTTC.